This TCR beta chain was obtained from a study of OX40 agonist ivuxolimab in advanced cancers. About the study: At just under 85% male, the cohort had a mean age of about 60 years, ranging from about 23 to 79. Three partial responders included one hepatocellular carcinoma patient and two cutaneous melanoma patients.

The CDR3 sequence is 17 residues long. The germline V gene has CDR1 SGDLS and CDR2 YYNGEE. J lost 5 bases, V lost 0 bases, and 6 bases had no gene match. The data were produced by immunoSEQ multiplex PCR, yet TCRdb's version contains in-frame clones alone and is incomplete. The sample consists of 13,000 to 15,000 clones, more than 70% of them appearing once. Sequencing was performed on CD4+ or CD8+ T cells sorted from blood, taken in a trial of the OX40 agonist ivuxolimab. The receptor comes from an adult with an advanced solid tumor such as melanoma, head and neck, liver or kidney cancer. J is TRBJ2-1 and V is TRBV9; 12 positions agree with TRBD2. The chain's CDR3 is CASSVEGLAGPHNEQFF. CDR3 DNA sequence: TGTGCCAGCAGCGTAGAGGGACTAGCGGGTCCGCACAATGAGCAGTTCTTC.